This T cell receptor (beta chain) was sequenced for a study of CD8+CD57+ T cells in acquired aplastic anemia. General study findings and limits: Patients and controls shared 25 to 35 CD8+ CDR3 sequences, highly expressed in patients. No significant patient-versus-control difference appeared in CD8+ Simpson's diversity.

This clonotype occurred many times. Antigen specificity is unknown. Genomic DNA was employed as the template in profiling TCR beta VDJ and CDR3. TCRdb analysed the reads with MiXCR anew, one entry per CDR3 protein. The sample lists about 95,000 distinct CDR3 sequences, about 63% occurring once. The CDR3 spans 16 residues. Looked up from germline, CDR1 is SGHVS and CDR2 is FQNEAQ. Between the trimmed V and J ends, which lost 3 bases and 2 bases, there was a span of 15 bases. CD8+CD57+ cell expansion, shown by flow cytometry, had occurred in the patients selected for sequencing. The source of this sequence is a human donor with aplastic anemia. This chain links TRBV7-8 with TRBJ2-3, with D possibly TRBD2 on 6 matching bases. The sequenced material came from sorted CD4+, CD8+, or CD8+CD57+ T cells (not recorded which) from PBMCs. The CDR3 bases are TGTGCCAGCAGCTTTAACGCGGGATGGGACACAGATACGCAGTATTTT. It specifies CASSFNAGWDTDTQYF. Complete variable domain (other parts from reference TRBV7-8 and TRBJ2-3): GAGVSQSPRYKVAKRGQDVALRCDPISGHVSLFWYQQALGQGPEFLTYFQNEAQLDKSGLPSDRFFAERPEGSVSTLKIQRTQQEDSAVYLCASSFNAGWDTDTQYFGPGTRLTVL.